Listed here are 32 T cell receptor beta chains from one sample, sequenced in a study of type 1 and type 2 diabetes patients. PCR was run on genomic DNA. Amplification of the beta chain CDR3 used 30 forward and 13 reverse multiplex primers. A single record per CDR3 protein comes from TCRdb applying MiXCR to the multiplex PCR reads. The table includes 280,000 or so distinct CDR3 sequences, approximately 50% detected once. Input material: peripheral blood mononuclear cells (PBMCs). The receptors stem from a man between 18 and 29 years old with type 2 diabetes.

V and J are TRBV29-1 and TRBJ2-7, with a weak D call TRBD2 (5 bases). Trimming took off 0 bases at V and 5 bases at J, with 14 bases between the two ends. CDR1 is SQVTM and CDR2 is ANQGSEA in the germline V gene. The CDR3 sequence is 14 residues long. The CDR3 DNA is TGCAGCGTTGAAGACCCGGGGAGCCTGGACGAGCAGTACTTC. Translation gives CSVEDPGSLDEQYF.

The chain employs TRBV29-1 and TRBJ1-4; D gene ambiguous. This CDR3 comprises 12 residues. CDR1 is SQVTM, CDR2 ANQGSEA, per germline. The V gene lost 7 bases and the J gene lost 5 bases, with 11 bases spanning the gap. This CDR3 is CSGGAGNEKLFF. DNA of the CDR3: TGCAGCGGGGGTGCGGGAAATGAAAAACTGTTTTTT.

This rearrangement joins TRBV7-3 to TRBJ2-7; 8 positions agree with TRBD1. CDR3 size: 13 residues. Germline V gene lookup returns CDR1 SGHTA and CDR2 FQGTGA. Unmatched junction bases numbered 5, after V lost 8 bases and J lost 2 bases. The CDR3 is CASQNRGTYEQYF. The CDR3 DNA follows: TGTGCCAGCCAAAACAGGGGGACCTACGAGCAGTACTTC.

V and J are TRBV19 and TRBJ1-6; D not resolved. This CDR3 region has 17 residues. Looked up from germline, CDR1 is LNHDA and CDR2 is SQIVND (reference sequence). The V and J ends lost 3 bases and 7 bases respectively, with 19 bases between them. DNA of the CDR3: TGTGCCAGTAGTATTGGCCTAAACTTACTGGAAAATTCACCCCTCCACTTT. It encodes CASSIGLNLLENSPLHF.

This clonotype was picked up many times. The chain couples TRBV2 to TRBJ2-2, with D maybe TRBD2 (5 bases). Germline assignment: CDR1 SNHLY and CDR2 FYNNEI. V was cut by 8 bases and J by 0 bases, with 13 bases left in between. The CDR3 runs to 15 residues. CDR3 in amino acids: CASQRGLTNTGELFF. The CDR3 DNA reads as TGTGCCAGCCAACGCGGGCTGACGAACACCGGGGAGCTGTTTTTT.

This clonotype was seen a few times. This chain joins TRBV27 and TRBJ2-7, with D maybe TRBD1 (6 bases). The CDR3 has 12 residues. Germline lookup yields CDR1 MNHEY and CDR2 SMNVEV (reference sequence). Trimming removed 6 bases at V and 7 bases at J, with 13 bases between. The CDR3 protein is CASRGGMGEQYF. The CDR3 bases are TGTGCCAGCAGAGGGGGTATGGGAGAGCAGTACTTC.

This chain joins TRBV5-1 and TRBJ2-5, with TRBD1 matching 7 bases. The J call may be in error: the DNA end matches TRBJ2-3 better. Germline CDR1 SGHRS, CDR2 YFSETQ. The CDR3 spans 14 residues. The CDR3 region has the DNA TGCGCCAGCAGCTTGGAGGGCGCACAGGGGACGCAGTATTTT. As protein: CASSLEGAQGTQYF.

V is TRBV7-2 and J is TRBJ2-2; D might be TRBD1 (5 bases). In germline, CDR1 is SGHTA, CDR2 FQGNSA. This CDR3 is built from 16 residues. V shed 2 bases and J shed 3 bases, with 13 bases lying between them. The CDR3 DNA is TGTGCCAGCAGCTTAATCGGGCAGGGTTACACCGGGGAGCTGTTTTTT. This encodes CASSLIGQGYTGELFF.

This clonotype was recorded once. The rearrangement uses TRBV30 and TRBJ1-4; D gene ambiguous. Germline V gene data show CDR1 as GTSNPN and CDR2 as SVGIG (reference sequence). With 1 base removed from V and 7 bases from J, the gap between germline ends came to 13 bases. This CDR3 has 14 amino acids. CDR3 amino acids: CAWSEESTPEKLFF. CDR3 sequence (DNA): TGTGCCTGGAGTGAAGAAAGTACTCCTGAAAAACTGTTTTTT. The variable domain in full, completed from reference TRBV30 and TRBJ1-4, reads SQTIHQWPATLVQPVGSPLSLECTVEGTSNPNLYWYRQAAGRGLQLLFYSVGIGQISSEVPQNLSASRPQDRQFILSSKKLLLSDSGFYLCAWSEESTPEKLFFGSGTQLSVL.

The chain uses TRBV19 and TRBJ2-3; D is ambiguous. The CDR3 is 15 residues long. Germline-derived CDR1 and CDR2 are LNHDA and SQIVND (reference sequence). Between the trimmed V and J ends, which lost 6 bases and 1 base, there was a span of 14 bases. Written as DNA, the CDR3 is TGTGCCAGTAGCTCCCACGGGTGGGGCACAGATACGCAGTATTTT. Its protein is CASSSHGWGTDTQYF.

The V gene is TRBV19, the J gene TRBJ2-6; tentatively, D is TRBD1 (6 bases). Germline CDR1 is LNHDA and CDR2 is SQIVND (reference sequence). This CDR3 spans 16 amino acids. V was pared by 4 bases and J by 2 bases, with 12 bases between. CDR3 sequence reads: CASSTKQGAGANVLTF. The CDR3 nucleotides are TGTGCCAGTAGTACGAAACAGGGAGCTGGGGCCAACGTCCTGACTTTC. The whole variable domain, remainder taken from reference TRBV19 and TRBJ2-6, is DGGITQSPKYLFRKEGQNVTLSCEQNLNHDAMYWYRQDPGQGLRLIYYSQIVNDFQKGDIAEGYSVSREKKESFPLTVTSAQKNPTAFYLCASSTKQGAGANVLTFGAGSRLTVL.

The CDR3 bases are TGTGCCAGCAGCTCAGACGGACAGGCGGTGAGTTACGAGCAGTACTTC. Protein: CASSSDGQAVSYEQYF. The V and J genes are TRBV7-3 and TRBJ2-7; 7 bases line up with TRBD1. V lost 4 bases, J lost 4 bases, and 13 bases stayed unmatched. Germline values: CDR1 SGHTA, CDR2 FQGTGA. There are 16 residues in the CDR3.

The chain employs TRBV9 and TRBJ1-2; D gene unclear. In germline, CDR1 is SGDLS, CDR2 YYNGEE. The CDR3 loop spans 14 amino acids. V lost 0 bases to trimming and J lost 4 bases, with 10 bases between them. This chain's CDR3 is CASSVGRSLYGYTF. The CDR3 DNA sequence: TGTGCCAGCAGCGTAGGGAGAAGCCTCTATGGCTACACCTTC.

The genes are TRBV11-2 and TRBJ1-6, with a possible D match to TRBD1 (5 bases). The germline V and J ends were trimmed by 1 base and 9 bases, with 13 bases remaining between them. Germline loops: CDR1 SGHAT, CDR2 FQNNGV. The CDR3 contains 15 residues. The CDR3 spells CASSLVGQGSSPLHF. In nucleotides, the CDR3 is TGTGCCAGCAGCTTAGTCGGCCAGGGCAGTTCACCCCTCCACTTT.

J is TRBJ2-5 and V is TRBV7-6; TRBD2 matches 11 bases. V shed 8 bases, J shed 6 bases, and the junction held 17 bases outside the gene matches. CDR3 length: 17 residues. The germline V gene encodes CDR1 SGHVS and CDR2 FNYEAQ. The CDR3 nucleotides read TGTGCCAGCTCGAGGGATCCGGGACTAGCGGAGGGAAAGACCCAGTACTTC. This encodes CASSRDPGLAEGKTQYF.

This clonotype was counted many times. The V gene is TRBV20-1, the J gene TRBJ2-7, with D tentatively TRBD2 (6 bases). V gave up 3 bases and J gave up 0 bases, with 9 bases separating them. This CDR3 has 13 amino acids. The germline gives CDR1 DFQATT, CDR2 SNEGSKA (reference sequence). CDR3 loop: CSARPGSSYEQYF. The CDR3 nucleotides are TGCAGTGCTAGGCCCGGGAGCTCCTACGAGCAGTACTTC.

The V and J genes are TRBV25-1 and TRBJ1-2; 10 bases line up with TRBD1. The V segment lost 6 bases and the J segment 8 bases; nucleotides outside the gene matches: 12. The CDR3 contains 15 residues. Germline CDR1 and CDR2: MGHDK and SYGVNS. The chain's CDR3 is CASRPRQGAREGYTF. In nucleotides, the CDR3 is TGTGCCAGCAGACCCCGACAGGGGGCACGGGAGGGCTACACCTTC.

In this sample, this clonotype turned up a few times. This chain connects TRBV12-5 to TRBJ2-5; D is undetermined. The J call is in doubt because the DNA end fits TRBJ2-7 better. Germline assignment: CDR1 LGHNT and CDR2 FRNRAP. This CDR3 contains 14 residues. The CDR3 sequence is CASGSNSLYYEQYF. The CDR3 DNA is TGTGCTAGTGGTTCCAACTCCCTCTACTACGAGCAGTACTTC.

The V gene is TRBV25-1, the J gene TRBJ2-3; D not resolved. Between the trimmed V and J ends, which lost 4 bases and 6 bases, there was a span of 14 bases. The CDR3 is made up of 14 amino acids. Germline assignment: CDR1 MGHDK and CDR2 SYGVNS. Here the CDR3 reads CASSASTGWDTQYF. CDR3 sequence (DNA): TGTGCCAGCAGTGCCTCGACTGGGTGGGATACGCAGTATTTT.

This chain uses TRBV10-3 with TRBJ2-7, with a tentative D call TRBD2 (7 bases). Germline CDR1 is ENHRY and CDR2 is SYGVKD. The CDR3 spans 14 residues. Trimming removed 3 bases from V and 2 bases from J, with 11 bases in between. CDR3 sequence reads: CAISDRGGTYEQYF. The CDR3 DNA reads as TGTGCCATCAGTGATAGGGGGGGTACCTACGAGCAGTACTTC.

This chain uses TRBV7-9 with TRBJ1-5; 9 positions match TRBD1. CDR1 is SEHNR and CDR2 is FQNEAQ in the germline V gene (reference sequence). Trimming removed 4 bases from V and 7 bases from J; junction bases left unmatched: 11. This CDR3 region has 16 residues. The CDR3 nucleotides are TGTGCCAGCAGCTCATCCCGGGACAGGGCGGAACAGCCCCAGCATTTT. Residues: CASSSSRDRAEQPQHF. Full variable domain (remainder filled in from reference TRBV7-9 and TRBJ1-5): DTGVSQNPRHKITKRGQNVTFRCDPISEHNRLYWYRQTLGQGPEFLTYFQNEAQLEKSRLLSDRFSAERPKGSFSTLEIQRTEQGDSAMYLCASSSSRDRAEQPQHFGDGTRLSIL.

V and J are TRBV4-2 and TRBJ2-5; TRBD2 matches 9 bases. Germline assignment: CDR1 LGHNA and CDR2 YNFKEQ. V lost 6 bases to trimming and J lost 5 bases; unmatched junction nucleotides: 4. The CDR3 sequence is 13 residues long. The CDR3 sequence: CASRKRGEETQYF. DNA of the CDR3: TGTGCCAGCAGAAAGCGGGGGGAGGAGACCCAGTACTTC.

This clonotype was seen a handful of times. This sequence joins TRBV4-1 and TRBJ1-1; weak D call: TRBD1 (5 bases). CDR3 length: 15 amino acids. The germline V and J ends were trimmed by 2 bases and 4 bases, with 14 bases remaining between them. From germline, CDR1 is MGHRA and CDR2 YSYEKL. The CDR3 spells CASSQSPQGRTEAFF. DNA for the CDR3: TGCGCCAGCAGCCAATCCCCCCAGGGACGCACTGAAGCTTTCTTT.

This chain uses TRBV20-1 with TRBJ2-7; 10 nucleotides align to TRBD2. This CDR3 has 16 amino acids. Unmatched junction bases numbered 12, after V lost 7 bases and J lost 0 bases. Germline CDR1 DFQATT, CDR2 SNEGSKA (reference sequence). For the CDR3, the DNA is TGCAGTGGGAGGGAAGTAGCGGGAGGTAGCTCCTACGAGCAGTACTTC. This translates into CSGREVAGGSSYEQYF.

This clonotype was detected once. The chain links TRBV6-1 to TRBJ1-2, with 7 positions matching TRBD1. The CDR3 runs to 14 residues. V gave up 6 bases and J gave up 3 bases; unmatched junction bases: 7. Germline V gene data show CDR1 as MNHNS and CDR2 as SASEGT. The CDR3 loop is CASRQGQLHYGYTF. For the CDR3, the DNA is TGTGCCAGCAGACAGGGACAGCTCCACTATGGCTACACCTTC.

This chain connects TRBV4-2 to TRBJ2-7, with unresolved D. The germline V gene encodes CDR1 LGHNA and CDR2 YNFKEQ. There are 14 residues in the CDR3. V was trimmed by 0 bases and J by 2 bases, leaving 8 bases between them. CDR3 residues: CASSQEARTYEQYF. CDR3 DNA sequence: TGTGCCAGCAGCCAAGAGGCTAGGACCTACGAGCAGTACTTC.

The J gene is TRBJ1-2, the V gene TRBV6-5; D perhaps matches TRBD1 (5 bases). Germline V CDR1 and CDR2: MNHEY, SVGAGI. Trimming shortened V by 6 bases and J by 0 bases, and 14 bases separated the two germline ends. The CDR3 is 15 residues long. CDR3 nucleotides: TGTGCCAGCAGCGCGGACGGGGGAGCTAACTATGGCTACACCTTC. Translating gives CASSADGGANYGYTF.

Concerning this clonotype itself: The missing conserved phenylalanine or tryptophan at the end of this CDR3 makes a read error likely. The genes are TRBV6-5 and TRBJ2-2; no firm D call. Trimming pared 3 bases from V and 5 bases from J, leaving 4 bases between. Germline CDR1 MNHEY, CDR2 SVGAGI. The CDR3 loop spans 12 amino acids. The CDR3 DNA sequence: TGTGCCAGCAGTTATCTTACCGGGGAGCTGTTTCTT. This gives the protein CASSYLTGELFL.

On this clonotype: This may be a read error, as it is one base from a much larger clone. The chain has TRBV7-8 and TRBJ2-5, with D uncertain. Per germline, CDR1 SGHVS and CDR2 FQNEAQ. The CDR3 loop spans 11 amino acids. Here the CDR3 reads CASRSEETQHF. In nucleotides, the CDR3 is TGTGCCAGCAGATCGGAAGAGACCCAGCACTTC.

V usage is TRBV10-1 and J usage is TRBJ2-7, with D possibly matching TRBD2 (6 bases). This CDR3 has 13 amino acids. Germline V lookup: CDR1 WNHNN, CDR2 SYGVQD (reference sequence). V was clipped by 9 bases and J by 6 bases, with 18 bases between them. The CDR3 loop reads CARQAEGTCEQYF. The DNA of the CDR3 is TGCGCCAGACAGGCGGAGGGGACCTGCGAGCAGTACTTC.

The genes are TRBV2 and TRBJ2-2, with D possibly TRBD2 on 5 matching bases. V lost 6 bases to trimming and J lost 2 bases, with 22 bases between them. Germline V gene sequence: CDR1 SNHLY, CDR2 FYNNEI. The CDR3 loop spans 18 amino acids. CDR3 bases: TGTGCCAGCAGCTTAGTAGCGCGGACGTCGGCAAACACCGGGGAGCTGTTTTTT. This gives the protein CASSLVARTSANTGELFF.

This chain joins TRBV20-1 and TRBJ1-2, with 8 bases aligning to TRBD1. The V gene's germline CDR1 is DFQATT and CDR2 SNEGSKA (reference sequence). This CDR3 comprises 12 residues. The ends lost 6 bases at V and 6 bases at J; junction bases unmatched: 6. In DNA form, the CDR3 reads TGCAGTGCCTCAGGGGGCAGGAATGGCTACACCTTC. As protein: CSASGGRNGYTF.